The clone carrying this T cell receptor (beta chain) occurred many times. Its target is not known. The data originate from a study of T cells in Graves' hyperthyroidism and ophthalmopathy. Study information: Prior to any treatment, at the point of initial diagnosis, peripheral blood was collected. Study-level points and caveats: Among thyroid clonotypes expanded above 0.001, most also appeared in blood. Ophthalmopathy was distinguished from stable hyperthyroidism by 13 V-J signatures.

The PBMCs studied were ones that came from roughly 9.4 ml fresh peripheral blood. The CDR3 spans 16 residues. V dropped 4 bases and J dropped 4; count of bases not matched to a gene: 7. The germline gives CDR1 LGHDT, CDR2 YNNKEL (reference sequence). Using RNA transcripts as the source, TCR beta CDR3 regions were amplified. HTBI primers drove first-round RT-PCR of the TCR CDR3. TCRdb re-called the multiplex PCR reads with MiXCR, one entry per CDR3 protein. The sample records around 480,000 distinct CDR3 sequences, roughly 14% being singletons. This TCR was recovered from a woman in her late teens or twenties with Graves' hyperthyroidism. This chain joins TRBV3-1 and TRBJ2-2; 9 bases match TRBD1. Material for sequencing was blood. CDR3 loop: CASSLRQGDPTGELFF. In DNA form, the CDR3 reads TGTGCCAGCAGCCTGAGACAGGGGGATCCCACCGGGGAGCTGTTTTTT.